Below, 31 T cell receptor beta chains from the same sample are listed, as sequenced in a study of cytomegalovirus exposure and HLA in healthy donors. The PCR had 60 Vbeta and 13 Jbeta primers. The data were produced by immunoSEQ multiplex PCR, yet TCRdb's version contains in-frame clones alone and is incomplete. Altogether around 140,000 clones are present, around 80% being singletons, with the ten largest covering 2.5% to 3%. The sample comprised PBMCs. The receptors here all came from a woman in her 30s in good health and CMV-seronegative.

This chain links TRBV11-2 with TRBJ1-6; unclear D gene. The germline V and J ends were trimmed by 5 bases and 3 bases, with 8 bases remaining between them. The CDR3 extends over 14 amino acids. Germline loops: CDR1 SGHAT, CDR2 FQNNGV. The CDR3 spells CASSRDRYNSPLHF. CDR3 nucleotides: TGTGCCAGCAGCCGGGATCGCTATAATTCACCCCTCCACTTT.

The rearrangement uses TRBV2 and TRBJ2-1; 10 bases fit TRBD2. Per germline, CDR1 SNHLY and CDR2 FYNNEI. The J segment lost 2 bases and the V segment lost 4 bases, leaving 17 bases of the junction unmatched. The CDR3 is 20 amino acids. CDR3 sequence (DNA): TGTGCCAGCAGTGTACCCCCCGGGACTAGCGAACACAATACCTACAATGAGCAGTTCTTC. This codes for CASSVPPGTSEHNTYNEQFF.

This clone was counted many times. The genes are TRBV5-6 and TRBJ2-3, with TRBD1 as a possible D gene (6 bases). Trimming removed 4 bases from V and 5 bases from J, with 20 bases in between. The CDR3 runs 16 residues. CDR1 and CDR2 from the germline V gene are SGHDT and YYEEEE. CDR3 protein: CASSGGGQIRGDTQYF. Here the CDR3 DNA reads TGTGCCAGCAGCGGAGGCGGACAGATTAGAGGAGATACGCAGTATTTT.

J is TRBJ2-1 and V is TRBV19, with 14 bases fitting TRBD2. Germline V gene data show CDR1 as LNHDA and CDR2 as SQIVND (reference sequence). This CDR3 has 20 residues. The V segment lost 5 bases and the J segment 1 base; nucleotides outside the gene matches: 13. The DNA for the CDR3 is TGTGCCAGTAGTTCTGGGAAGGGACTAGCGGGAGTGATATCCTACAATGAGCAGTTCTTC. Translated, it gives CASSSGKGLAGVISYNEQFF.

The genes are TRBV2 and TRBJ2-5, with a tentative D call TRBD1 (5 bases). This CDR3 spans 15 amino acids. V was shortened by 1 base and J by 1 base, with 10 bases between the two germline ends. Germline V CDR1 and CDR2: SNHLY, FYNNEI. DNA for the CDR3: TGTGCCAGCAGTGAAGGGGGCAGGGCCCAAGAGACCCAGTACTTC. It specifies CASSEGGRAQETQYF.

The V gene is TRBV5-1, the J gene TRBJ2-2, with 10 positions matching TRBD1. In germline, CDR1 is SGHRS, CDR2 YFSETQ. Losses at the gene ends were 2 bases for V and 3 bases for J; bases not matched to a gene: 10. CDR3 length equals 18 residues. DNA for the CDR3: TGCGCCAGCAGCTTTTCCGGGACAGGGGCCCTCTACACCGGGGAGCTGTTTTTT. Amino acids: CASSFSGTGALYTGELFF.

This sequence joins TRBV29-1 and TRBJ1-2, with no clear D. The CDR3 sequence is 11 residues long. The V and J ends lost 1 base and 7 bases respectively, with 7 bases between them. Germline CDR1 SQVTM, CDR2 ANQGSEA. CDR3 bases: TGCAGCGTTGAAGGGCACAGTGGCTACACCTTC. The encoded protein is CSVEGHSGYTF. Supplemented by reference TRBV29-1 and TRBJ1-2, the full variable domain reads SAVISQKPSRDICQRGTSLTIQCQVDSQVTMMFWYRQQPGQSLTLIATANQGSEATYESGFVIDKFPISRPNLTFSTLTVSNMSPEDSSIYLCSVEGHSGYTFGSGTRLTVV.

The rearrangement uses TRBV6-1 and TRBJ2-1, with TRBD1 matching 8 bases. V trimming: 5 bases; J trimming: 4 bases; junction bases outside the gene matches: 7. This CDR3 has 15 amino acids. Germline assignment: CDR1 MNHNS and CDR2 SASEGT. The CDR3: CASSFGQGAYNEQFF. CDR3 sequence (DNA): TGTGCCAGCAGTTTTGGCCAGGGGGCTTACAATGAGCAGTTCTTC.

The CDR3 is CASSLTGTANSPLHF. As DNA, the CDR3 is TGCGCCAGCAGCCTTACCGGGACAGCTAATTCACCCCTCCACTTT. The V and J genes are TRBV4-1 and TRBJ1-6; 7 bases agree with TRBD1. V lost 4 bases to trimming and J lost 6 bases; unmatched junction nucleotides: 6. The germline gives CDR1 MGHRA, CDR2 YSYEKL. This CDR3 spans 15 amino acids.

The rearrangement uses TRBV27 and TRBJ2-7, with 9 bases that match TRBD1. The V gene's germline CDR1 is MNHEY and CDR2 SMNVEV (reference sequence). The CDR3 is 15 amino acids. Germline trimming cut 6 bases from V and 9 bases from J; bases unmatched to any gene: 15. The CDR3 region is CASRETGQGLRMQYF. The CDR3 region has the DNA TGTGCCAGCAGGGAAACGGGACAGGGTTTAAGGATGCAGTACTTC.

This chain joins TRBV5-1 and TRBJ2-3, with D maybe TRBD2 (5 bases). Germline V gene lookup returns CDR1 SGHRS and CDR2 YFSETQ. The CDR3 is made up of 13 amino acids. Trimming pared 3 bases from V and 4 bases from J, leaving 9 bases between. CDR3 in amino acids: CASSWEYPDTQYF. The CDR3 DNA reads TGCGCCAGCAGCTGGGAGTACCCAGATACGCAGTATTTT.

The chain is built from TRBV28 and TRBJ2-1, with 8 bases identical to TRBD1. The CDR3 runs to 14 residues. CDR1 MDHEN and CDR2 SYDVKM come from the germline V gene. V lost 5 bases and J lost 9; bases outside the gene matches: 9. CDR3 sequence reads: CASSRTGKICEQFF. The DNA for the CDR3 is TGTGCCAGCAGTAGGACAGGGAAGATTTGTGAGCAGTTCTTC.

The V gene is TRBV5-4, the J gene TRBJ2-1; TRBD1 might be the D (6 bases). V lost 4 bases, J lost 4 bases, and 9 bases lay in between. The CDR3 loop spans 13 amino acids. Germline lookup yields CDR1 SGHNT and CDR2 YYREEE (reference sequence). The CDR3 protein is CASSTQGYNEQFF. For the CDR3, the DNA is TGTGCCAGCAGCACCCAGGGGTACAATGAGCAGTTCTTC.

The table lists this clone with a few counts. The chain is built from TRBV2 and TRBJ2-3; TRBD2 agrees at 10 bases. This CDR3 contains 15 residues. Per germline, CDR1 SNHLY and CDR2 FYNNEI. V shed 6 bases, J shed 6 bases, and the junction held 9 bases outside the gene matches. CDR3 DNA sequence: TGTGCCAGCAGACCTTTAGCGGGGGGCCCTGATACGCAGTATTTT. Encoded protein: CASRPLAGGPDTQYF.

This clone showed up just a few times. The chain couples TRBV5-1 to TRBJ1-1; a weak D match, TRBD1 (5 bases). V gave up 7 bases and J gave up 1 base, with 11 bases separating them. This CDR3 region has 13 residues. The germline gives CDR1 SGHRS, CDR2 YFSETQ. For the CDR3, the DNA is TGCGCCAGCCAGAGCCAGGGGAACACTGAAGCTTTCTTT. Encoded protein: CASQSQGNTEAFF.

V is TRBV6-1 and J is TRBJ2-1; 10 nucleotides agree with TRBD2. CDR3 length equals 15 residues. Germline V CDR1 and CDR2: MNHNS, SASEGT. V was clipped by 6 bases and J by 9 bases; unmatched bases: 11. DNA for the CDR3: TGTGCCAGCAGCGTAATAGCGGGAGGAGGTGGTGAGCAGTTCTTC. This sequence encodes CASSVIAGGGGEQFF.

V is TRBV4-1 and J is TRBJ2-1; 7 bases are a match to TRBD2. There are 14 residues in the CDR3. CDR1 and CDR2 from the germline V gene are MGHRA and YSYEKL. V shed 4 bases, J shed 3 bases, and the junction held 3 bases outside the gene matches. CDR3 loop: CASSRIAGYNEQFF. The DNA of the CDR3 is TGCGCCAGCAGCCGGATAGCGGGCTACAATGAGCAGTTCTTC.

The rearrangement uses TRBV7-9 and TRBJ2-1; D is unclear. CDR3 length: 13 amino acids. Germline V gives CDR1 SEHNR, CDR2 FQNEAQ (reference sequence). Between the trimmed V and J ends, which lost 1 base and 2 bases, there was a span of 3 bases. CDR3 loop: CASSLGTYNEQFF. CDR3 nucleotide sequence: TGTGCCAGCAGCTTAGGTACCTACAATGAGCAGTTCTTC.

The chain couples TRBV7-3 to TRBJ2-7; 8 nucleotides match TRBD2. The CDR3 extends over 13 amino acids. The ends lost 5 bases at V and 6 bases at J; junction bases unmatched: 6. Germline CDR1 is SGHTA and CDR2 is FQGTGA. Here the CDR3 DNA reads TGTGCCAGCAGCAGCGGGACTAGTGGCGAGCAGTACTTC. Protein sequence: CASSSGTSGEQYF.

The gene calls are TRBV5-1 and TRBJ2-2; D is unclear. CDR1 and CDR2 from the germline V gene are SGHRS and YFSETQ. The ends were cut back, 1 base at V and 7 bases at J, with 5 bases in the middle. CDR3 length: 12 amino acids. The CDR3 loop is CASSLSGGELFF. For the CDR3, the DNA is TGCGCCAGCAGCTTGTCGGGCGGGGAGCTGTTTTTT.

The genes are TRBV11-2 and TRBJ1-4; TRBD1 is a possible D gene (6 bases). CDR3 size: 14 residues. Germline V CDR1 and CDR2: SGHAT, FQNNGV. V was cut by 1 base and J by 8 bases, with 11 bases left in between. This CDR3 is CASSLGRGKEKLFF. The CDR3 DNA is TGTGCCAGCAGCTTAGGCAGGGGTAAAGAAAAACTGTTTTTT.

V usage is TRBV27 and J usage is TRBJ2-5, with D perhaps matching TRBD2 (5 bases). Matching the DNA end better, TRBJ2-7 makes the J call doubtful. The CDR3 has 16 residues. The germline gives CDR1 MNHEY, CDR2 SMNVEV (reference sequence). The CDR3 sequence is CASSFSRRVTSYEQYF. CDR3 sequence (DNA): TGTGCCAGCAGTTTCTCCCGACGGGTTACTAGCTACGAGCAGTACTTC.

The chain's CDR3 is CASSLQGLSYNEQFF. The CDR3 region has the DNA TGCGCCAGCAGCCTACAGGGGTTATCCTACAATGAGCAGTTCTTC. The V and J genes are TRBV5-1 and TRBJ2-1, with 7 bases that match TRBD1. The J segment lost 1 base and the V segment lost 4 bases, leaving 5 bases of the junction unmatched. Germline loops: CDR1 SGHRS, CDR2 YFSETQ. The CDR3 covers 15 residues. The complete variable domain, with remaining parts taken from reference TRBV5-1 and TRBJ2-1, reads KAGVTQTPRYLIKTRGQQVTLSCSPISGHRSVSWYQQTPGQGLQFLFEYFSETQRNKGNFPGRFSGRQFSNSRSEMNVSTLELGDSALYLCASSLQGLSYNEQFFGPGTRLTVL.

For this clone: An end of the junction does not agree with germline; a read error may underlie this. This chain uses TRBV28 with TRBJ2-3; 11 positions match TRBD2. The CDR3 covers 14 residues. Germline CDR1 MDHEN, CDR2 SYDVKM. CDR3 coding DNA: TGTGCCAGCATTTTAGCGGGAGGGGGAGATACGCAGTATTTT. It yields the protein CASILAGGGDTQYF.

Written as DNA, the CDR3 is TGCGCCAGCAGCCCACCGGGACACGAACTACTAAAGTACTTC. Amino acid sequence: CASSPPGHELLKYF. This sequence joins TRBV5-1 and TRBJ2-7; the D gene is possibly TRBD1 (6 bases). The CDR3 is 14 amino acids. Per germline, CDR1 SGHRS and CDR2 YFSETQ. V lost 4 bases to trimming and J lost 11 bases, with 22 bases between them.

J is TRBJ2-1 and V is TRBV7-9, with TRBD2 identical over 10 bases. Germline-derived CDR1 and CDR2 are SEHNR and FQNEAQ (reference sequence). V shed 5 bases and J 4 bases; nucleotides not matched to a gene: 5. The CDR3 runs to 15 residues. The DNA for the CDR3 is TGTGCCAGCAGCCGGAGCGGGGGGGGTTACAATGAGCAGTTCTTC. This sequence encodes CASSRSGGGYNEQFF.

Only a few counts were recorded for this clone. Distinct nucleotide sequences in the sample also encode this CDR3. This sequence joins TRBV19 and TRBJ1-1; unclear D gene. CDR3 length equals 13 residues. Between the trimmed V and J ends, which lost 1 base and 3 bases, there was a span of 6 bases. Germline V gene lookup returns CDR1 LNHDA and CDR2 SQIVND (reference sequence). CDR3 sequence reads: CASSIGRDTEAFF. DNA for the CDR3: TGTGCCAGTAGTATAGGTCGAGACACTGAAGCTTTCTTT.

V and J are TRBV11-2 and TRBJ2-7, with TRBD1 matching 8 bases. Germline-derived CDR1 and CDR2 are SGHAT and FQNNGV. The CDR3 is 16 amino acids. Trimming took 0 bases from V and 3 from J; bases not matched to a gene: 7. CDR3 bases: TGTGCCAGCAGCTTAGATCTCAGGGGGCTAGTCTACGAGCAGTACTTC. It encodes CASSLDLRGLVYEQYF.

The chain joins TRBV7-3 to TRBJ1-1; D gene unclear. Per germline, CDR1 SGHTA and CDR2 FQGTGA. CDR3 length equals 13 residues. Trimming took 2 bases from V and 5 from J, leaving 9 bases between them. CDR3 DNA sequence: TGTGCCAGCAGCTTATCGGTTTGGACTGAAGCTTTCTTT. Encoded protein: CASSLSVWTEAFF.

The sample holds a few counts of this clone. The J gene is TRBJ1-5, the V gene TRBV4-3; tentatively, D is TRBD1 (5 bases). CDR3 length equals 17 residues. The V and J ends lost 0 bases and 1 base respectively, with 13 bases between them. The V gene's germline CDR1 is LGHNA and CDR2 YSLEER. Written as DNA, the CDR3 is TGCGCCAGCAGCCAAGATCTGGGCAGGGCAAGCAATCAGCCCCAGCATTTT. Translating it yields CASSQDLGRASNQPQHF.

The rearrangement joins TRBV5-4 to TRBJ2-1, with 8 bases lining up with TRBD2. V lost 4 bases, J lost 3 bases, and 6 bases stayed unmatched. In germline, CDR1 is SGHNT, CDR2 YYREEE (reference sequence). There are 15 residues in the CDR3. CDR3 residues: CASSVRLANYNEQFF. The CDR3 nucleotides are TGTGCCAGCAGCGTAAGACTAGCGAACTACAATGAGCAGTTCTTC.